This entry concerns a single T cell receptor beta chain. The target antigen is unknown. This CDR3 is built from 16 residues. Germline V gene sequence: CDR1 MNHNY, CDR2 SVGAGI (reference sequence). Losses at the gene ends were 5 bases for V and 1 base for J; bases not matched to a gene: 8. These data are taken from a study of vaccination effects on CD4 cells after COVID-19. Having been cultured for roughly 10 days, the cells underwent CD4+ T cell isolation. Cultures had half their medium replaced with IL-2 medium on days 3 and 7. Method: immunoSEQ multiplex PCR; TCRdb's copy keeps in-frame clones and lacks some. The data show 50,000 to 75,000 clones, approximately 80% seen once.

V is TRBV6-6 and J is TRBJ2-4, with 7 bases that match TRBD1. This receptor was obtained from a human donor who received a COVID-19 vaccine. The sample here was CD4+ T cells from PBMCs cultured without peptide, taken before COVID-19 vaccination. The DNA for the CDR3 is TGTGCCAGCAGTCGATTACAGGGGACGGCCAAAAACATTCAGTACTTC. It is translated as CASSRLQGTAKNIQYF.